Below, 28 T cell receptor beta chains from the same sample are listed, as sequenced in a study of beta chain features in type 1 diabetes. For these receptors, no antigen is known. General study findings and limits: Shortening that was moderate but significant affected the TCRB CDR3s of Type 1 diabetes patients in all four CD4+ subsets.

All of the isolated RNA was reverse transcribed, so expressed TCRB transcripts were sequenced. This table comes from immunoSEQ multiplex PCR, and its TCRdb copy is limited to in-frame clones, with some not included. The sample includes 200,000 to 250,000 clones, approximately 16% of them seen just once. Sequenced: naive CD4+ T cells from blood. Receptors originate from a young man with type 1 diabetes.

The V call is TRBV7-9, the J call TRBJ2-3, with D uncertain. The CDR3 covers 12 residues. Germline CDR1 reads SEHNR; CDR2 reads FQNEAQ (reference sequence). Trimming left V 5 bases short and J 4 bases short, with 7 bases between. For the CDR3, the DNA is TGTGCCAGCAGCCCTTTGGCAGATACGCAGTATTTT. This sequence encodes CASSPLADTQYF.

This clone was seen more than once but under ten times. CDR3 region: CASSPFYSRDEQFF. CDR3 coding DNA: TGTGCCAGCAGCCCATTCTACAGTCGGGATGAGCAGTTCTTC. This chain uses TRBV14 with TRBJ2-1; D gene uncertain. CDR1 is SGHDN and CDR2 is FVKESK in the germline V gene. CDR3 length: 14 amino acids. V was shortened by 4 bases and J by 8 bases, with 15 bases between the two germline ends.

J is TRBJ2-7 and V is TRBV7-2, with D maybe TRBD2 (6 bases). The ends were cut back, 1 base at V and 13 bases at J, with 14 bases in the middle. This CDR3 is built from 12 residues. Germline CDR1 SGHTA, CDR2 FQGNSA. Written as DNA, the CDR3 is TGTGCCAGCAGCTTAGACTCGGTGCGGGGATACTTC. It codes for CASSLDSVRGYF.

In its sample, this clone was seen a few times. The CDR3 sequence: CASSASGTIYNEQFF. CDR3 bases: TGTGCCAGTAGTGCTAGCGGGACGATTTACAATGAGCAGTTCTTC. V gene TRBV19 combines with J gene TRBJ2-1; TRBD2 agrees at 9 bases. The germline gives CDR1 LNHDA, CDR2 SQIVND (reference sequence). Trimming removed 5 bases from V and 4 bases from J; junction bases left unmatched: 6. This CDR3 contains 15 residues.

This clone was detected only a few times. The CDR3 DNA reads TGTGCCAGCAGTGAGGCGGGGGAATCGACTGAAGCTTTCTTT. As protein: CASSEAGESTEAFF. The chain has TRBV25-1 and TRBJ1-1; a possible D gene is TRBD1 (5 bases). The CDR3 contains 14 residues. Germline V CDR1 and CDR2: MGHDK, SYGVNS. The germline V and J ends were trimmed by 3 bases and 5 bases, with 13 bases remaining between them.

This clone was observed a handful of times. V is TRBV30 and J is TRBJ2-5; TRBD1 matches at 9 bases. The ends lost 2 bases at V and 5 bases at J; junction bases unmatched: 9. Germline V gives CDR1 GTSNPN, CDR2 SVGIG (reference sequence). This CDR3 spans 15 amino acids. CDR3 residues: CAWSTTGGAWETQYF. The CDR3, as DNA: TGTGCCTGGAGTACCACAGGGGGCGCCTGGGAGACCCAGTACTTC.

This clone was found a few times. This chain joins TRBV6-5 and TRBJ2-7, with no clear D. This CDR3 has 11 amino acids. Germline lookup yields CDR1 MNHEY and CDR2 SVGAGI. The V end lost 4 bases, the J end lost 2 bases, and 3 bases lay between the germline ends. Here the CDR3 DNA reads TGTGCCAGCAGTTCGGCCTACGAGCAGTACTTC. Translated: CASSSAYEQYF.

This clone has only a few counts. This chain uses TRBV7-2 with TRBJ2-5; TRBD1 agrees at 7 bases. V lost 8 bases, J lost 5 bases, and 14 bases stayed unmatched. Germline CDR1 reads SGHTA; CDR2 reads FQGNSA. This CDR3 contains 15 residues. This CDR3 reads CASAVLSTGSETQYF. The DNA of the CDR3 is TGTGCCAGCGCCGTTCTTTCGACAGGGAGTGAGACCCAGTACTTC.

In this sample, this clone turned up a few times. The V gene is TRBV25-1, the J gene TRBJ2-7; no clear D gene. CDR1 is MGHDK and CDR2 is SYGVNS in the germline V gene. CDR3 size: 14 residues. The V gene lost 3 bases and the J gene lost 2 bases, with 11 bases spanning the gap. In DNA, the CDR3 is TGTGCCAGCAGTGAGGCACTCCCGGCCTACGAGCAGTACTTC. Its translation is CASSEALPAYEQYF.

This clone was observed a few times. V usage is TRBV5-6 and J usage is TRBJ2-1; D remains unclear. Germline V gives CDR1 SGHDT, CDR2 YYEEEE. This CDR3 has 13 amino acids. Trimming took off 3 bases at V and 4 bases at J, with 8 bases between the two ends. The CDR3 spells CASSYDTYNEQFF. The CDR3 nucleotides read TGTGCCAGCAGCTATGACACGTACAATGAGCAGTTCTTC.

CDR3: CSVVRGIGADTQYF. CDR3 DNA sequence: TGCAGCGTTGTACGGGGGATTGGCGCAGATACGCAGTATTTT. This chain uses TRBV29-1 with TRBJ2-3, with D perhaps matching TRBD2 (6 bases). The V end was cut by 4 bases, the J end by 4 bases, with 15 bases between. Germline CDR1 SQVTM, CDR2 ANQGSEA. The CDR3 loop spans 14 amino acids.

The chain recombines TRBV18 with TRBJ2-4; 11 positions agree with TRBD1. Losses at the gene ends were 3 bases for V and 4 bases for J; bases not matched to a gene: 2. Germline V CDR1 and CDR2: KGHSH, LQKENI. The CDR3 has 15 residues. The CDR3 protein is CASSPGTGGKNIQYF. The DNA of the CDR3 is TGTGCCAGCTCACCCGGGACAGGGGGGAAAAACATTCAGTACTTC. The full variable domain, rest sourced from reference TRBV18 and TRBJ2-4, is NAGVMQNPRHLVRRRGQEARLRCSPMKGHSHVYWYRQLPEEGLKFMVYLQKENIIDESGMPKERFSAEFPKEGPSILRIQQVVRGDSAAYFCASSPGTGGKNIQYFGAGTRLSVL.

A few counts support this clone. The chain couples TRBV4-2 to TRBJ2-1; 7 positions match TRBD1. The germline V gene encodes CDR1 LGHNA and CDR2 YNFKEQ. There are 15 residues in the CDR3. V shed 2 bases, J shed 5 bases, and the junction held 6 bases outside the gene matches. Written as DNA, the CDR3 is TGTGCCAGCAGCCAAAGGGGACAGAGCAACAATGAGCAGTTCTTC. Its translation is CASSQRGQSNNEQFF.

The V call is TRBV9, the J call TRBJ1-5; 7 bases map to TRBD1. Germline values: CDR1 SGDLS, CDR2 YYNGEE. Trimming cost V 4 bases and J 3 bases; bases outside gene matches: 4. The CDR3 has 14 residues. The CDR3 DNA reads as TGTGCCAGCAGCTTACAGGGGATCAATCAGCCCCAGCATTTT. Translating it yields CASSLQGINQPQHF. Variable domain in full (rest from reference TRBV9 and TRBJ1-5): DSGVTQTPKHLITATGQRVTLRCSPRSGDLSVYWYQQSLDQGLQFLIQYYNGEERAKGNILERFSAQQFPDLHSELNLSSLELGDSALYFCASSLQGINQPQHFGDGTRLSIL.

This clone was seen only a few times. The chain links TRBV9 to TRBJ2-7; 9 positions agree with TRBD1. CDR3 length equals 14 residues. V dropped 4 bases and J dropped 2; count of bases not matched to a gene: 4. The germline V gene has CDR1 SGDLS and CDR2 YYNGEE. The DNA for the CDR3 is TGTGCCAGCAGCTTCGGACAGGGGACCTACGAGCAGTACTTC. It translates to CASSFGQGTYEQYF. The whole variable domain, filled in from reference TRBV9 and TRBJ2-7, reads DSGVTQTPKHLITATGQRVTLRCSPRSGDLSVYWYQQSLDQGLQFLIQYYNGEERAKGNILERFSAQQFPDLHSELNLSSLELGDSALYFCASSFGQGTYEQYFGPGTRLTVT.

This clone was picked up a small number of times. The CDR3 bases are TGTGCCAGCAGCGATCAGGGGGCAAACATTCAGTACTTC. Its translation is CASSDQGANIQYF. J is TRBJ2-4 and V is TRBV7-3, with 8 bases that match TRBD1. This CDR3 is built from 13 residues. Germline CDR1 SGHTA, CDR2 FQGTGA. Trimming took 5 bases from V and 6 from J; bases not matched to a gene: 3. Drawing the rest from reference TRBV7-3 and TRBJ2-4, the complete variable domain is GAGVSQTPSNKVTEKGKYVELRCDPISGHTALYWYRQSLGQGPEFLIYFQGTGAADDSGLPNDRFFAVRPEGSVSTLKIQRTERGDSAVYLCASSDQGANIQYFGAGTRLSVL.

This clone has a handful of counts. CDR3 in DNA: TGTGCCAGCAGGGGACAGCACCGTGGGGCCCGCCAGTACTTC. Translating it yields CASRGQHRGARQYF. The rearrangement links TRBV2 to TRBJ2-7; 7 bases are shared with TRBD1. With V trimmed by 6 bases and J by 10 bases, 15 bases remained unmatched. The CDR3 has 14 residues. Germline V gene lookup returns CDR1 SNHLY and CDR2 FYNNEI.

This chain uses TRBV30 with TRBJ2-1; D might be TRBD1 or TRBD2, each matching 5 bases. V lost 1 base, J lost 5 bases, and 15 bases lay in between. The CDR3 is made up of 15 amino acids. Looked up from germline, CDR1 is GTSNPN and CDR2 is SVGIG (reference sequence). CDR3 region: CAWSAGTGPHNEQFF. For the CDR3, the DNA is TGTGCCTGGAGTGCGGGAACGGGACCGCACAATGAGCAGTTCTTC.

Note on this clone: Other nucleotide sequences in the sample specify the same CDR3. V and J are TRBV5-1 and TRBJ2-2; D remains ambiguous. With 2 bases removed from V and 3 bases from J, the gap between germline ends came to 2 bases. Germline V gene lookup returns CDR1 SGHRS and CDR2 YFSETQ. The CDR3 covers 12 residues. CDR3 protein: CASSLDTGELFF. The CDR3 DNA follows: TGCGCCAGCAGCTTAGACACCGGGGAGCTGTTTTTT.

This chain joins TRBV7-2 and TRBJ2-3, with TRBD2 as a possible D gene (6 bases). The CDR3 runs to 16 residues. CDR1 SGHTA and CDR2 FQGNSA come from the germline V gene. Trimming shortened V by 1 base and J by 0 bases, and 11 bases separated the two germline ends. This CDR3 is CASSLVAGFSTDTQYF. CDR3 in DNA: TGTGCCAGCAGCTTAGTGGCGGGATTCAGCACAGATACGCAGTATTTT.

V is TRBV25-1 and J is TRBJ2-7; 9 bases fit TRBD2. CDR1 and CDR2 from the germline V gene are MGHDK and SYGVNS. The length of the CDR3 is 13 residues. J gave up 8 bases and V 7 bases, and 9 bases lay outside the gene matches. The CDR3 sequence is CASKAGTSRQQYF. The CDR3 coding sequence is TGTGCCAGCAAAGCTGGGACTAGCAGACAGCAGTACTTC.

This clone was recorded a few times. The CDR3 loop is CAWTKGGETQYF. The CDR3 bases are TGTGCCTGGACCAAGGGAGGGGAGACCCAGTACTTC. The chain recombines TRBV30 with TRBJ2-5, with 7 bases lining up with TRBD2. This CDR3 is 12 amino acids long. V trimming: 4 bases; J trimming: 5 bases; junction bases outside the gene matches: 4. Germline values: CDR1 GTSNPN, CDR2 SVGIG (reference sequence).

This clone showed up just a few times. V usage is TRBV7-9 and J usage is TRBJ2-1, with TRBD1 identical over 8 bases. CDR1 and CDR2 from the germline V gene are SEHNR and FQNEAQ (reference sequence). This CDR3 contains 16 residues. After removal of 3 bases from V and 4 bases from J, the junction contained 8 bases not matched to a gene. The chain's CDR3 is CASSFVQGAKYNEQFF. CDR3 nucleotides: TGTGCCAGCAGCTTTGTCCAGGGGGCGAAGTACAATGAGCAGTTCTTC.

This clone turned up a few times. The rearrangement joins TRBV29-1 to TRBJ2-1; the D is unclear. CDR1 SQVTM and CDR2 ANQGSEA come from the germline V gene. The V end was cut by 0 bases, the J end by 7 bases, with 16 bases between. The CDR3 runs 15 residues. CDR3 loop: CSVEDPTGSLNEQFF. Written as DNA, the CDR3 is TGCAGCGTTGAAGATCCAACGGGCTCTTTGAATGAGCAGTTCTTC.

In DNA, the CDR3 is TGTGCCATCAGCGGAGGGAGCAATCAGCCCCAGCATTTT. Its protein product is CAISGGSNQPQHF. This chain connects TRBV10-3 to TRBJ1-5; D is unresolved. The germline CDR1 and CDR2 sequences are ENHRY and SYGVKD. The V end was cut by 6 bases, the J end by 1 base, with 7 bases between. CDR3 length: 13 residues.

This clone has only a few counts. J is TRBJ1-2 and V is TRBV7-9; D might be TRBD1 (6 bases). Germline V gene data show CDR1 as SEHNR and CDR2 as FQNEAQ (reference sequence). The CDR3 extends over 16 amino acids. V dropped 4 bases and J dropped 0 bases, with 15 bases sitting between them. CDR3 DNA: TGTGCCAGCAGCTCCGAACAGGGCACCTCTAACTATGGCTACACCTTC. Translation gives CASSSEQGTSNYGYTF.

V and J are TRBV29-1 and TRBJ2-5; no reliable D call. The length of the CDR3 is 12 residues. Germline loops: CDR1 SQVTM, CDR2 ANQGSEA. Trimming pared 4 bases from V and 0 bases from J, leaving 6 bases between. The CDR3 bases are TGCAGCGTTGCCGTTAACCAAGAGACCCAGTACTTC. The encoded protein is CSVAVNQETQYF.

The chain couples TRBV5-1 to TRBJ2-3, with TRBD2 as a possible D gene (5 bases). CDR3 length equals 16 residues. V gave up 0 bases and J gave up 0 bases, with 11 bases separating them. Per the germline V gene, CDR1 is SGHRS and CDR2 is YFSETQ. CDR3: CASSLGLAPSTDTQYF. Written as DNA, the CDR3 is TGCGCCAGCAGCTTGGGCCTAGCCCCTAGCACAGATACGCAGTATTTT.